This TCR beta chain originates from a study of blood T cell repertoires in COVID-19. Study-wide context: The United States, Italy and Spain supplied acute and convalescent COVID-19 samples. Sample material is recorded as cDNA or gDNA derived from T cells, B-cell-depleted T cells, or PBMCs.

In the original analysis: Amplified reference gene primers provided the basis for estimating nucleated cell counts. Profiled with immunoSEQ multiplex PCR; TCRdb holds only in-frame clones, not every one. That table gives V, J and clone size, and the DNA gave D and trimming. This table holds a few hundred thousand clones, roughly 90% found once. V lost 0 bases and J lost 2, with 11 bases in between. CDR3 size: 15 residues. The germline CDR1 and CDR2 sequences are ENHRY and SYGVKD. This chain connects TRBV10-3 to TRBJ2-7; a weak D match, TRBD2 (5 bases). This TCR was sampled from a man in his forties or fifties with acute or convalescent COVID-19. Sequenced material: peripheral blood. The CDR3: CAISESFARAYEQYF. The CDR3 DNA is TGTGCCATCAGTGAGTCGTTCGCGAGGGCCTACGAGCAGTACTTC.